Described below is a single T cell receptor (beta chain) sequence and its context. Its specificity is not known. The sample has other DNA sequences that encode this CDR3 too. The assay was run at deep level. Sequencing used immunoSEQ multiplex PCR; TCRdb keeps in-frame clones, though not all of them. The sample consists of 1.5 million to 2.5 million clones, approximately 95% of them appearing once. The record originates from a study of shared clonotypes between healthy human individuals. Study-wide context: CD8 memory received one plate per donor, CD8 naive two, CD4 memory three and CD4 naive three. Broader study findings: Blood was the only sampled material, and tissue repertoires likely differ. Generally, naive subsets (rather than memory subsets) showed larger estimated richness.

CD8 cells regarded as naive lacked CD45RO, were positively chosen for CCR7, and omitted terminally differentiated effector memory CD45RA+ cells. The CDR3 covers 14 residues. Trimming left V 4 bases short and J 1 base short, with 10 bases between. Germline CDR1 reads SGHNT; CDR2 reads YYREEE (reference sequence). This chain joins TRBV5-4 and TRBJ2-3; D remains ambiguous. This clonotype originated in a man younger than 35 in good health. The sample comprised naive CD8+ T cells sorted from blood. The chain's CDR3 is CASSLERGTDTQYF. The CDR3 nucleotides read TGTGCCAGCAGCCTGGAAAGGGGCACAGATACGCAGTATTTT.